The 25 T cell receptor beta chains reported below all come from one sample, sequenced in a study of cytomegalovirus exposure and HLA in healthy donors. Primers for the PCR totalled 60 Vbeta and 13 Jbeta. The data were produced by immunoSEQ multiplex PCR, yet TCRdb's version contains in-frame clones alone and is incomplete. Of around 44,000 clones in the sample, 87% were seen once. Input material: PBMCs. The origin of the receptors is a middle-aged woman in good health and CMV-seropositive.

Here the CDR3 DNA reads TGCGCCAGCAGCTTCGCGGGCCCTTCCACAGATACGCAGTATTTT. Translation: CASSFAGPSTDTQYF. This chain connects TRBV5-1 to TRBJ2-3; D might be TRBD2 (5 bases). This CDR3 has 15 amino acids. Germline assignment: CDR1 SGHRS and CDR2 YFSETQ. Trimming removed 2 bases at V and 2 bases at J, with 12 bases between.

This clone was found a few times. CDR3 DNA: TGCAGCGTTGAACAACCCCCGGACAGTGATGAGCAGTTCTTC. It is translated as CSVEQPPDSDEQFF. The chain links TRBV29-1 to TRBJ2-1; D is possibly TRBD1 (6 bases). Trimming cost V 2 bases and J 8 bases, with 16 bases left between them. Germline assignment: CDR1 SQVTM and CDR2 ANQGSEA. The CDR3 extends over 14 amino acids.

This chain uses TRBV29-1 with TRBJ2-7; maybe TRBD2 (5 bases). CDR3 length equals 11 residues. V dropped 4 bases and J dropped 1 base, with 5 bases sitting between them. CDR1 and CDR2 from the germline V gene are SQVTM and ANQGSEA. The CDR3 nucleotides read TGCAGCGTTGCGGGATCCTACGAGCAGTACTTC. Translating it yields CSVAGSYEQYF.

The rearrangement links TRBV9 to TRBJ2-3; D ambiguous. The CDR3 loop spans 11 amino acids. Germline V gene lookup returns CDR1 SGDLS and CDR2 YYNGEE. V lost 2 bases and J 6 bases, leaving 4 bases between the germline ends. The CDR3 DNA sequence: TGTGCCAGCAGCGTCGGGGATACGCAGTATTTT. As protein: CASSVGDTQYF.

The chain uses TRBV6-5 and TRBJ2-2; tentatively, D is TRBD1 (6 bases). Germline V lookup: CDR1 MNHEY, CDR2 SVGAGI. The CDR3 is made up of 14 amino acids. Deletions cut 6 bases from V and 4 bases from J, with 12 bases between. CDR3 DNA sequence: TGTGCCAGCAGCCCCAGGACAGCCACCGGGGAGCTGTTTTTT. Translated: CASSPRTATGELFF.

CDR3 DNA: TGTGCCAGCAGCGTAGATGGTCAGGGAATAAGGGAGACCCAGTACTTC. Translated: CASSVDGQGIRETQYF. The rearrangement links TRBV9 to TRBJ2-5, with a weak D call TRBD1 (5 bases). The germline gives CDR1 SGDLS, CDR2 YYNGEE. Trimming pared 0 bases from V and 5 bases from J, leaving 17 bases between. CDR3 size: 16 residues. Based on the CDR3 plus reference TRBV9 and TRBJ2-5, the full variable domain is DSGVTQTPKHLITATGQRVTLRCSPRSGDLSVYWYQQSLDQGLQFLIQYYNGEERAKGNILERFSAQQFPDLHSELNLSSLELGDSALYFCASSVDGQGIRETQYFGPGTRLLVL.

This clone came up a few times. The rearrangement joins TRBV19 to TRBJ1-2; 9 bases fit TRBD1. The length of the CDR3 is 13 residues. V gave up 10 bases and J gave up 4 bases; unmatched junction bases: 7. Germline assignment: CDR1 LNHDA and CDR2 SQIVND (reference sequence). The CDR3 is CATLDRGSYGYTF. CDR3 sequence (DNA): TGTGCCACCCTCGACAGGGGGTCCTATGGCTACACCTTC.

The CDR3 protein is CASSRTGYGYTF. The CDR3 DNA follows: TGTGCCAGCAGCCGGACAGGCTATGGCTACACCTTC. V usage is TRBV28 and J usage is TRBJ1-2, with 7 nucleotides matching TRBD1. The length of the CDR3 is 12 residues. J lost 4 bases, V lost 6 bases, and 2 bases had no gene match. Germline V lookup: CDR1 MDHEN, CDR2 SYDVKM.

The genes are TRBV6-5 and TRBJ1-1; TRBD1 agrees at 7 bases. This CDR3 comprises 15 residues. The germline V gene has CDR1 MNHEY and CDR2 SVGAGI. J lost 2 bases, V lost 4 bases, and 7 bases had no gene match. DNA for the CDR3: TGTGCCAGCAGTTTGTTACAGGGGTATAACACTGAAGCTTTCTTT. Its translation is CASSLLQGYNTEAFF.

The chain recombines TRBV19 with TRBJ2-7, with 9 bases identical to TRBD1. The CDR3 runs to 14 residues. Trimming cost V 3 bases and J 2 bases; bases outside gene matches: 2. Germline loops: CDR1 LNHDA, CDR2 SQIVND (reference sequence). This CDR3 is CASSMGTGTYEQYF. The CDR3 nucleotides are TGTGCCAGTAGTATGGGGACAGGGACCTACGAGCAGTACTTC.

The CDR3 sequence: CASSISGGLGAGYEQYF. The CDR3 nucleotides read TGTGCCAGTAGTATCTCGGGAGGCCTCGGGGCAGGCTACGAGCAGTACTTC. The chain couples TRBV19 to TRBJ2-7, with TRBD2 identical over 7 bases. The length of the CDR3 is 17 residues. Germline assignment: CDR1 LNHDA and CDR2 SQIVND (reference sequence). The V and J ends lost 3 bases and 3 bases, in that order; junction bases with no gene match: 14.

This chain uses TRBV6-1 with TRBJ1-1; weak D call: TRBD1 (6 bases). The CDR3 consists of 12 residues. V was shortened by 5 bases and J by 5 bases, with 9 bases between the two germline ends. The germline V gene encodes CDR1 MNHNS and CDR2 SASEGT. The CDR3 DNA reads TGTGCCAGCAGTCCGCAGGGGACTGAAGCTTTCTTT. Amino acid sequence: CASSPQGTEAFF.

CDR3 region: CAWSVDLTVNQPQHF. CDR3 bases: TGTGCCTGGAGTGTTGATTTGACAGTGAATCAGCCCCAGCATTTT. This sequence joins TRBV30 and TRBJ1-5; D might be TRBD1 (5 bases). The CDR3 contains 15 residues. Per the germline V gene, CDR1 is GTSNPN and CDR2 is SVGIG (reference sequence). The germline V and J ends were trimmed by 0 bases and 4 bases, with 13 bases remaining between them.

The rearrangement links TRBV6-1 to TRBJ1-1; 11 bases agree with TRBD1. This CDR3 has 19 residues. The germline V gene encodes CDR1 MNHNS and CDR2 SASEGT. V shed 1 base and J 0 bases; nucleotides not matched to a gene: 10. The CDR3 bases are TGTGCCAGCAGTGAAGTGCCGGGACAGGGGGTTACCATGAACACTGAAGCTTTCTTT. It codes for CASSEVPGQGVTMNTEAFF.

The chain combines TRBV5-1 with TRBJ1-3, with D perhaps TRBD1 (5 bases). The CDR3 spans 16 residues. CDR1 is SGHRS, CDR2 YFSETQ, per germline. The ends were cut back, 4 bases at V and 3 bases at J, with 17 bases in the middle. CDR3 protein: CASSQGWGDNGNTIYF. CDR3 DNA: TGCGCCAGCAGCCAAGGTTGGGGGGATAATGGAAACACCATATATTTT.

CDR3 in DNA: TGTGCCAGCAGCCTAAGCGGGGGGCCTGACAATGAGCAGTTCTTC. Amino acids: CASSLSGGPDNEQFF. The chain recombines TRBV7-6 with TRBJ2-1; 9 bases are shared with TRBD2. CDR3 length: 15 amino acids. Germline values: CDR1 SGHVS, CDR2 FNYEAQ. The junction had 7 bases not matched to a gene; V was cut back by 5 bases and J by 5 bases. Looking up the rest from reference TRBV7-6 and TRBJ2-1 gives the full variable domain: GAGVSQSPRYKVTKRGQDVALRCDPISGHVSLYWYRQALGQGPEFLTYFNYEAQQDKSGLPNDRFSAERPEGSISTLTIQRTEQRDSAMYRCASSLSGGPDNEQFFGPGTRLTVL.

V usage is TRBV11-2 and J usage is TRBJ2-7; D is possibly TRBD1 (5 bases). CDR1 is SGHAT and CDR2 is FQNNGV in the germline V gene. The CDR3 contains 12 residues. The ends were cut back, 5 bases at V and 3 bases at J, with 8 bases in the middle. The CDR3 sequence is CASSLTDYEQYF. In DNA, the CDR3 is TGTGCCAGCAGCCTGACAGACTACGAGCAGTACTTC.

The rearrangement joins TRBV6-1 to TRBJ1-5, with unresolved D. V dropped 5 bases and J dropped 0 bases, with 8 bases sitting between them. This CDR3 spans 14 amino acids. In germline, CDR1 is MNHNS, CDR2 SASEGT. The CDR3 here is CASSTTYSNQPQHF. The CDR3 nucleotides are TGTGCCAGCAGTACTACATATAGCAATCAGCCCCAGCATTTT.

The chain joins TRBV11-1 to TRBJ2-1; TRBD1 aligns across 10 bases. Per the germline V gene, CDR1 is SGHAT and CDR2 is FQDESV (reference sequence). The CDR3 covers 15 residues. The ends lost 5 bases at V and 12 bases at J; junction bases unmatched: 13. The CDR3 region is CASSPSGTGAGRQFF. The CDR3 DNA reads TGTGCCAGCAGCCCCTCGGGGACAGGGGCGGGGAGGCAGTTCTTC.

The chain combines TRBV11-3 with TRBJ1-1; unclear D gene. The CDR3 consists of 13 residues. The germline V gene has CDR1 SGHNT and CDR2 YENEEA. Trimming left V 2 bases short and J 3 bases short, with 7 bases between. CDR3 sequence (DNA): TGTGCCAGCAGCTTAAGCCTTGACACTGAAGCTTTCTTT. Amino acids: CASSLSLDTEAFF.

The chain joins TRBV28 to TRBJ1-4; D remains unclear. V lost 7 bases and J lost 5, with 14 bases in between. CDR3 length: 14 amino acids. CDR1 is MDHEN, CDR2 SYDVKM, per germline. CDR3 sequence reads: CASNSVAQNEKLFF. The DNA for the CDR3 is TGTGCCAGCAACAGTGTGGCTCAGAATGAAAAACTGTTTTTT.

This chain uses TRBV6-6 with TRBJ1-1; 7 bases agree with TRBD1. This CDR3 is 15 amino acids long. Per germline, CDR1 MNHNY and CDR2 SVGAGI (reference sequence). Unmatched junction bases numbered 8, after V lost 6 bases and J lost 1 base. The CDR3 loop is CASSKSRGTNTEAFF. In DNA, the CDR3 is TGTGCCAGCAGCAAAAGCAGGGGGACGAACACTGAAGCTTTCTTT.

The chain joins TRBV14 to TRBJ1-1; weak D call: TRBD1 (5 bases). The length of the CDR3 is 15 residues. CDR1 SGHDN and CDR2 FVKESK come from the germline V gene. The V end was cut by 2 bases, the J end by 4 bases, with 14 bases between. The DNA of the CDR3 is TGTGCCAGCAGCCAACTACAAGTAGGGGTCACTGAAGCTTTCTTT. It specifies CASSQLQVGVTEAFF.

The chain recombines TRBV7-3 with TRBJ2-1, with TRBD2 identical over 11 bases. CDR1 is SGHTA, CDR2 FQGTGA, per germline. With 1 base clipped from V and 6 bases from J, the junction kept 5 bases outside the gene matches. The CDR3 contains 16 residues. The CDR3 reads CASSLKGTSGTNEQFF. The CDR3 bases are TGTGCCAGCAGCTTAAAGGGGACTAGCGGCACCAATGAGCAGTTCTTC. Based on the CDR3 plus reference TRBV7-3 and TRBJ2-1, the full variable domain is GAGVSQTPSNKVTEKGKYVELRCDPISGHTALYWYRQSLGQGPEFLIYFQGTGAADDSGLPNDRFFAVRPEGSVSTLKIQRTERGDSAVYLCASSLKGTSGTNEQFFGPGTRLTVL.

This chain links TRBV27 with TRBJ2-2; 8 nucleotides agree with TRBD1. The trim removed 1 base at V and 4 bases at J, leaving 2 bases unmatched. Germline lookup yields CDR1 MNHEY and CDR2 SMNVEV (reference sequence). The CDR3 runs 15 residues. The CDR3 loop reads CASSLLDRGTGELFF. In nucleotides, the CDR3 is TGTGCCAGCAGTTTATTAGACAGGGGCACCGGGGAGCTGTTTTTT.